The source of this T cell receptor beta chain is a study of cytomegalovirus exposure and HLA in healthy donors. At the level of the study: In an early release, HLA-typed donors contributed tens of millions of unique TCR sequences. Study outcomes and limitations: A previous analysis found most TCR beta V segments productive roughly 87% or roughly 30% of the time.

The V and J ends lost 1 base and 5 bases respectively, with 12 bases between them. CDR1 is SGHVS and CDR2 is FNYEAQ in the germline V gene. CDR3 length equals 14 residues. With respect to this clone: Its antigen is not known.

PCR involved 60 Vbeta and 13 Jbeta primers. Libraries were prepared by immunoSEQ multiplex PCR; TCRdb keeps only in-frame clonotypes and omits some of them. The sample includes some 55,000 clones. The clonotype originates from a man aged 18 to 30 in good health and CMV-seropositive. Material for sequencing was PBMCs. The chain recombines TRBV7-6 with TRBJ2-7, with TRBD1 as a possible D gene (6 bases). For the CDR3, the DNA is TGTGCCAGCAGCTTAGAGGCAGGGGCGGACGAGCAGTACTTC. Translating it yields CASSLEAGADEQYF.